A selection of T cell receptor beta chains follows, all from one sample in a study of cytotoxic CD8 clonotypes in ibrutinib-treated CLL. This table comes from immunoSEQ multiplex PCR, and its TCRdb copy is limited to in-frame clones, with some not included. This repertoire shows more than 85,000 clones, around 77% found once; its top ten account for 20% to 25%. Here the sequenced sample was PBMCs, taken after 24 months of ibrutinib treatment. Every receptor here comes from a human donor with chronic lymphocytic leukemia. Both conserved end residues are part of each CDR3. Each record gives: J gene, clone size, V gene, D gene, CDR3 protein, CDR3 DNA. The D gene is left open where the match is weak. The size field is filled for only some rows; it gives once, few, many or a size class.

TRBJ2-5,-,TRBV7-2,-,CASSLGFGLDLETQYF,TGTGCCAGCAGCTTAGGCTTCGGGTTGGACCTAGAGACCCAGTACTTC
TRBJ2-7,-,TRBV7-9,TRBD2,CASSLGFGGALHEQYF,TGTGCCAGCAGCTTAGGCTTCGGGGGGGCTCTCCACGAGCAGTACTTC
TRBJ1-2,few,TRBV28,-,CASTLDRRGYTF,TGTGCCAGCACTCTGGACAGACGGGGCTACACCTTC
TRBJ1-1,-,TRBV6-6,TRBD1,CASSLTGPGSVAFF,TGTGCCAGCAGTCTGACAGGGCCCGGGAGTGTAGCTTTCTTT
TRBJ1-1,few,TRBV28,-,CASSSDRWGMNTEAFF,TGTGCCAGCAGTTCAGACAGGTGGGGCATGAACACTGAAGCTTTCTTT
TRBJ1-1,-,TRBV14,-,CASSPPNLGSFF,TGTGCCAGCAGCCCCCCGAACCTCGGTTCTTTCTTT
TRBJ2-7,-,TRBV27,TRBD1,CASSRDRNSYEQYF,TGTGCCAGCAGCAGGGACAGGAATTCCTACGAGCAGTACTTC
TRBJ2-1,-,TRBV19,-,CASSITEGPNEQFF,TGTGCCAGTAGTATCACAGAGGGTCCCAATGAGCAGTTCTTC
TRBJ1-2,-,TRBV9,-,CASSAQTGTYGYTF,TGTGCCAGCAGCGCGCAAACAGGAACCTATGGCTACACCTTC
TRBJ2-7,-,TRBV6-1,TRBD2,CAIEKGTSSYEQYF,TGTGCCATCGAGAAGGGGACTAGCAGCTACGAGCAGTACTTC
TRBJ2-3,-,TRBV29-1,-,CSVEGLKFTDTQYF,TGCAGCGTGGAGGGACTGAAATTCACAGATACGCAGTATTTT
TRBJ2-7,once,TRBV5-1,TRBD2,CASSSQAGGPHEQYF,TGCGCCAGCAGCTCTCAAGCGGGAGGGCCCCACGAGCAGTACTTC
TRBJ2-1,-,TRBV9,TRBD2,CASSATSASYNEQFF,TGTGCCAGCAGCGCCACTAGCGCCTCCTACAATGAGCAGTTCTTC
TRBJ2-4,-,TRBV28,-,CASSLPRGANKNIQYF,TGTGCCAGCAGTTTACCGAGAGGGGCGAACAAAAACATTCAGTACTTC
TRBJ2-1,few,TRBV6-6,-,CASRAWGHEQFF,TGTGCCAGCAGAGCCTGGGGACATGAGCAGTTCTTC
TRBJ1-2,-,TRBV19,-,CASSIVGRAQRHGYTF,TGTGCCAGTAGTATAGTCGGGCGGGCGCAGCGACATGGCTACACCTTC
TRBJ2-2,few,TRBV29-1,TRBD2,CSVGLAELNTGELFF,TGCAGCGTAGGACTAGCGGAGCTGAACACCGGGGAGCTGTTTTTT
TRBJ2-1,-,TRBV30,TRBD1,CAWSIRTGGNEQFF,TGTGCCTGGAGTATCCGGACAGGGGGGAATGAGCAGTTCTTC
TRBJ2-1,-,TRBV11-3,TRBD2,CASRLSGEYNEQFF,TGTGCCAGCAGACTTAGCGGGGAGTACAATGAGCAGTTCTTC
TRBJ2-7,once,TRBV6-6,TRBD1,CASSPRGQGNEQYF,TGTGCCAGCAGCCCCCGGGGACAGGGGAACGAGCAGTACTTC
TRBJ1-2,-,TRBV6-4,TRBD1,CASRRDRGAFDYTF,TGTGCCAGCCGGAGAGACAGGGGAGCGTTTGACTACACCTTC
TRBJ1-2,-,TRBV2,TRBD1,CASSEFGTGLGEYGYTF,TGTGCCAGCAGTGAATTTGGGACAGGTTTGGGAGAGTATGGCTACACCTTC
TRBJ1-1,-,TRBV10-2,-,CASTPSINTEAFF,TGCGCCAGCACACCTTCCATAAACACTGAAGCTTTCTTT